Following are 31 T cell receptor beta chains from one sample sequenced in a study of human T cells and chemical hapten exposure. TCRdb analysed the RACE reads with MiXCR anew, one entry per CDR3 protein. The sample holds about 70,000 distinct CDR3 sequences; over 9.5% are singletons and the top ten take roughly 5%. Time point noted: pre-sensitization, week 0. As to treatment: therapeutic diphenylcyclopropenone sensitization with weekly scalp DPC. The sample consisted of whole blood, taken in connection with sensitization to the hapten diphenylcyclopropenone (DPC). These receptors came from a woman in her fifties or sixties with alopecia areata. Some clones in this sample may be carry-over from other donors' samples.

The chain has TRBV12-3 or TRBV12-4 and TRBJ2-2; 7 nucleotides match TRBD2. Trimming removed 7 bases from V and 1 base from J; junction bases left unmatched: 6. The length of the CDR3 is 15 residues. The chain's CDR3 is CASIPLAVNTGELFF. The CDR3 region has the DNA TGTGCCAGCATCCCCCTAGCGGTGAACACCGGGGAGCTGTTTTTT.

This clonotype showed up many times. This rearrangement joins TRBV9 to TRBJ2-7; weak D call: TRBD2 (7 bases). The CDR3 is 14 residues long. Germline assignment: CDR1 SGDLS and CDR2 YYNGEE. V lost 0 bases and J 5 bases, leaving 12 bases between the germline ends. DNA for the CDR3: TGTGCCAGCAGCGTAGATCGGGGGGCGGACGAGCAGTACTTC. It is translated as CASSVDRGADEQYF.

A few counts support this clonotype. This sequence joins TRBV6-5 and TRBJ1-1, with 9 bases aligning to TRBD1. The CDR3 has 14 amino acids. In germline, CDR1 is MNHEY, CDR2 SVGAGI. J was trimmed by 4 bases and V by 6 bases; bases with no gene match: 6. CDR3 in amino acids: CASREHRGPTEAFF. The DNA of the CDR3 is TGTGCCAGCAGAGAACACAGGGGGCCCACTGAAGCTTTCTTT.

The V and J genes are TRBV7-2 and TRBJ2-5; D not resolved. The V and J ends lost 4 bases and 4 bases respectively, with 22 bases between them. This CDR3 comprises 17 residues. CDR1 and CDR2 (germline): SGHTA, FQGNSA. DNA for the CDR3: TGTGCCAGCAGCTCAACCCGCCTAGGTCCTTCGGGAGAGACCCAGTACTTC. Protein: CASSSTRLGPSGETQYF.

This clonotype appeared many times. The CDR3 spells CASENGGGGQPQHF. CDR3 nucleotide sequence: TGTGCCAGCGAGAACGGAGGAGGGGGACAGCCCCAGCATTTT. This chain uses TRBV28 with TRBJ1-5, with a tentative D call TRBD1 (6 bases). V was shortened by 8 bases and J by 7 bases, with 18 bases between the two germline ends. CDR1 and CDR2 from the germline V gene are MDHEN and SYDVKM. The CDR3 sequence is 14 residues long.

This clonotype was seen only a few times. The chain combines TRBV6-1 with TRBJ2-7; 8 nucleotides agree with TRBD1. Trimming at V came to 2 bases and at J to 3 bases, leaving 6 bases not matched to a gene. Germline V lookup: CDR1 MNHNS, CDR2 SASEGT. This CDR3 is 15 amino acids long. CDR3 nucleotides: TGTGCCAGCAGTGAAACCACAGGGGGATACTACGAGCAGTACTTC. Protein sequence: CASSETTGGYYEQYF.

The rearrangement joins TRBV9 to TRBJ1-6; D unresolved. The CDR3 is 14 residues long. Per the germline V gene, CDR1 is SGDLS and CDR2 is YYNGEE. V lost 0 bases, J lost 11 bases, and 12 bases lay in between. The CDR3 nucleotides read TGTGCCAGCAGCGTAGTCCCAAGCGGTGCACCCCTCCACTTT. This codes for CASSVVPSGAPLHF.

V gene TRBV18 combines with J gene TRBJ2-5, with D possibly being TRBD1 or TRBD2 (5 bases each). Germline lookup yields CDR1 KGHSH and CDR2 LQKENI. This CDR3 contains 14 residues. Trimming took 6 bases from V and 4 from J, leaving 15 bases between them. The CDR3 nucleotides are TGTGCCAGCTCCTACACGGGGCAAAGAGAGACCCAGTACTTC. This sequence encodes CASSYTGQRETQYF.

The chain joins TRBV28 to TRBJ2-7; D is possibly TRBD1 (6 bases). Trimming removed 5 bases at V and 5 bases at J, with 13 bases between. This CDR3 has 13 amino acids. In germline, CDR1 is MDHEN, CDR2 SYDVKM. CDR3 sequence: CASSSRAGDEQYF. The DNA for the CDR3 is TGTGCCAGCAGTAGTCGGGCAGGGGACGAGCAGTACTTC.

There are a few counts of this clonotype. This chain links TRBV28 with TRBJ2-3; D may be TRBD2 (6 bases). V shed 6 bases and J shed 2 bases, with 15 bases lying between them. CDR1 is MDHEN and CDR2 is SYDVKM in the germline V gene. The CDR3 is made up of 15 amino acids. The CDR3 is CASRRLVGITDTQYF. The DNA for the CDR3 is TGTGCCAGCAGACGACTAGTGGGTATCACAGATACGCAGTATTTT. Looking up the rest from reference TRBV28 and TRBJ2-3 gives the full variable domain: DVKVTQSSRYLVKRTGEKVFLECVQDMDHENMFWYRQDPGLGLRLIYFSYDVKMKEKGDIPEGYSVSREKKERFSLILESASTNQTSMYLCASRRLVGITDTQYFGPGTRLTVL.

This clonotype occurred many times. The chain combines TRBV3-1 with TRBJ1-5; possible D gene TRBD1, 5 bases. V shed 4 bases and J shed 2 bases, with 9 bases lying between them. This CDR3 is 14 amino acids long. Germline V gene data show CDR1 as LGHDT and CDR2 as YNNKEL (reference sequence). The CDR3 DNA is TGTGCCAGCAGCCGCGGGGGGGGCAATCAGCCCCAGCATTTT. Translated, it gives CASSRGGGNQPQHF.

This clonotype was counted ten times or more. The chain employs TRBV10-2 and TRBJ2-7, with D perhaps TRBD2 (5 bases). This CDR3 contains 16 residues. V was cut by 2 bases and J by 2 bases, with 16 bases left in between. Germline CDR1 and CDR2: WSHSY and SAAADI. In DNA, the CDR3 is TGCGCCAGCAGTGAGCCGGGCCCGGACTTTACCTACGAGCAGTACTTC. Protein sequence: CASSEPGPDFTYEQYF.

This clonotype has just a few counts. J is TRBJ2-5 and V is TRBV7-8; D uncertain. Trimming pared 10 bases from V and 5 bases from J, leaving 11 bases between. This CDR3 is built from 11 residues. Germline V gives CDR1 SGHVS, CDR2 FQNEAQ. CDR3: CATREEETQYF. The CDR3 region has the DNA TGTGCCACCCGCGAAGAGGAGACCCAGTACTTC.

At least ten counts were recorded for this clonotype. This rearrangement joins TRBV28 to TRBJ1-5; D gene ambiguous. The germline V gene encodes CDR1 MDHEN and CDR2 SYDVKM. The CDR3 runs 12 residues. Trimming removed 7 bases at V and 4 bases at J, with 8 bases between. The DNA for the CDR3 is TGTGCCAGCACCGCCGGGAATCAGCCCCAGCATTTT. Its translation: CASTAGNQPQHF.

The chain joins TRBV4-3 to TRBJ1-1; D may be TRBD1 (5 bases). In germline, CDR1 is LGHNA, CDR2 YSLEER. This CDR3 spans 12 amino acids. The V gene lost 8 bases and the J gene lost 3 bases, with 10 bases spanning the gap. The CDR3 region is CASGTGHTEAFF. In nucleotides, the CDR3 is TGCGCCAGCGGGACGGGTCACACTGAAGCTTTCTTT.

This clonotype has a handful of counts. The chain employs TRBV5-1 and TRBJ2-7; 8 positions agree with TRBD1. Germline V lookup: CDR1 SGHRS, CDR2 YFSETQ. Germline trimming cut 4 bases from V and 4 bases from J; bases unmatched to any gene: 7. The CDR3 is made up of 14 amino acids. As DNA, the CDR3 is TGCGCCAGCAGCGTATGGACAGGGATATACGAGCAGTACTTC. This encodes CASSVWTGIYEQYF. The full variable domain, completed using reference TRBV5-1 and TRBJ2-7, is KAGVTQTPRYLIKTRGQQVTLSCSPISGHRSVSWYQQTPGQGLQFLFEYFSETQRNKGNFPGRFSGRQFSNSRSEMNVSTLELGDSALYLCASSVWTGIYEQYFGPGTRLTVT.

This chain connects TRBV27 to TRBJ2-6, with D tentatively TRBD1 or TRBD2 (6 bases each). The CDR3 totals 17 residues. Deletions cut 8 bases from V and 1 base from J, with 18 bases between. Germline values: CDR1 MNHEY, CDR2 SMNVEV (reference sequence). The CDR3 spells CASRGTPNTSGANVLTF. DNA of the CDR3: TGTGCCAGCCGGGGGACACCGAATACTTCTGGGGCCAACGTCCTGACTTTC.

A few counts support this clonotype. The chain joins TRBV6-2 or TRBV6-3 to TRBJ2-3; TRBD2 matches at 8 bases. Germline trimming cut 5 bases from V and 1 base from J; bases unmatched to any gene: 5. This CDR3 has 15 residues. The germline V gene encodes CDR1 MNHEY and CDR2 SVGEGT. CDR3 sequence reads: CASSNGGAGTDTQYF. The CDR3 nucleotides are TGTGCCAGCAGTAACGGGGGGGCTGGCACAGATACGCAGTATTTT.

This CDR3 reads CASSSKGSGGADTQYF. In nucleotides, the CDR3 is TGTGCCAGCAGCTCCAAGGGGAGCGGGGGGGCAGATACGCAGTATTTT. The chain uses TRBV7-2 and TRBJ2-3; 10 bases are shared with TRBD2. This CDR3 is built from 16 residues. From germline, CDR1 is SGHTA and CDR2 FQGNSA. V lost 4 bases, J lost 4 bases, and 8 bases stayed unmatched.

The J gene is TRBJ2-1, the V gene TRBV14; D tentatively reads TRBD1 or TRBD2 (5 bases each). In germline, CDR1 is SGHDN, CDR2 FVKESK. With 6 bases removed from V and 0 bases from J, the gap between germline ends came to 15 bases. The CDR3 is 16 residues long. DNA of the CDR3: TGTGCCAGCAGGGGTGGCCATGGGGGCTCCTACAATGAGCAGTTCTTC. Amino acid sequence: CASRGGHGGSYNEQFF.

A few counts support this clonotype. The chain employs TRBV7-9 and TRBJ2-7, with 9 bases aligning to TRBD1. Germline V lookup: CDR1 SEHNR, CDR2 FQNEAQ (reference sequence). The CDR3 consists of 15 residues. V was clipped by 5 bases and J by 5 bases; unmatched bases: 10. This chain's CDR3 is CASSVKGQGIHEQYF. In nucleotides, the CDR3 is TGTGCCAGCAGCGTAAAGGGACAGGGTATCCACGAGCAGTACTTC.

This clonotype has only a few counts. The chain employs TRBV27 and TRBJ1-3; no clear D. This CDR3 is built from 15 residues. V was clipped by 0 bases and J by 2 bases, with 8 bases between them. In germline, CDR1 is MNHEY, CDR2 SMNVEV (reference sequence). Written as DNA, the CDR3 is TGTGCCAGCAGTTTATCACCCAGCCCTGGAAACACCATATATTTT. Its translation: CASSLSPSPGNTIYF.

This clonotype was found many times. The chain uses TRBV28 and TRBJ1-5; the D is unclear. Germline V gene sequence: CDR1 MDHEN, CDR2 SYDVKM. V gave up 7 bases and J gave up 4 bases, with 8 bases separating them. The CDR3 has 12 amino acids. CDR3 loop: CASTWGNQPQHF. The CDR3 DNA sequence: TGTGCCAGCACCTGGGGAAATCAGCCCCAGCATTTT.

The chain combines TRBV28 with TRBJ1-2, with D possibly matching TRBD1 (5 bases). The CDR3 is 11 residues long. In germline, CDR1 is MDHEN, CDR2 SYDVKM. Trimming took 5 bases from V and 7 from J, leaving 8 bases between them. In DNA, the CDR3 is TGTGCCAGCAGTGACAGTTTTGGCTACACCTTC. Its protein product is CASSDSFGYTF.

The gene calls are TRBV6-2 or TRBV6-3 and TRBJ2-2; tentative D call: TRBD1 (6 bases). Germline loops: CDR1 MNHEY, CDR2 SVGEGT. Trimming cost V 2 bases and J 6 bases, with 10 bases left between them. The CDR3 runs to 14 residues. This chain's CDR3 is CASSYPGDSGELFF. DNA for the CDR3: TGTGCCAGCAGTTACCCAGGGGATTCCGGGGAGCTGTTTTTT.

This clonotype was found many times. The junction shows a germline mismatch at one end, possibly a read error. The rearrangement links TRBV7-2 to TRBJ2-1; D not certain. The germline CDR1 and CDR2 sequences are SGHTA and FQGNSA. The CDR3 extends over 13 amino acids. The CDR3 nucleotides read TGTGCCAGCAGCCCGTATGAACGGGCAGCGAGATCCTTC. Translating gives CASSPYERAARSF. The full variable domain, in which reference TRBV7-2 and TRBJ2-1 provide the parts outside the CDR3, is GAGVSQSPSNKVTEKGKDVELRCDPISGHTALYWYRQSLGQGLEFLIYFQGNSAPDKSGLPSDRFSAERTGGSVSTLTIQRTQQEDSAVYLCASSPYERAARSFGPGTRLTVL.

This clonotype was seen only a few times. The chain uses TRBV10-2 and TRBJ2-2; 8 bases map to TRBD2. The V segment lost 4 bases and the J segment 5 bases; nucleotides outside the gene matches: 3. This CDR3 region has 14 residues. From germline, CDR1 is WSHSY and CDR2 SAAADI. The CDR3 nucleotides are TGCGCCAGCAGTGGTATAGCGGGAACCGGGGAGCTGTTTTTT. Translated, it gives CASSGIAGTGELFF.

The chain employs TRBV12-3 or TRBV12-4 and TRBJ1-2; a weak D match, TRBD1 (5 bases). The CDR3 has 14 amino acids. V gave up 6 bases and J gave up 4 bases, with 15 bases separating them. The CDR3 here is CASSKSGYGYGYTF. CDR3 DNA: TGTGCCAGCAGCAAATCAGGGTATGGCTATGGCTACACCTTC.

Sample share makes this clonotype medium-sized (0.01 to 0.1%). This chain's CDR3 is CSATRRGDHTDTQYF. As DNA, the CDR3 is TGCAGCGCTACCCGTCGGGGGGACCACACAGATACGCAGTATTTT. This chain links TRBV29-1 with TRBJ2-3; 7 bases agree with TRBD2. V was pared by 7 bases and J by 2 bases, with 12 bases of the junction left unmatched. Germline V CDR1 and CDR2: SQVTM, ANQGSEA. This CDR3 is built from 15 residues.

This clonotype was found a few times. This chain connects TRBV29-1 to TRBJ1-6; 9 bases align to TRBD1. Looked up from germline, CDR1 is SQVTM and CDR2 is ANQGSEA. The CDR3 spans 13 residues. Trimming took 7 bases from V and 7 from J; bases not matched to a gene: 5. Here the CDR3 DNA reads TGCAGCGCCAAAGGACAGGGGAATTCACCCCTCCACTTT. Translating gives CSAKGQGNSPLHF.

The chain has TRBV7-3 and TRBJ1-1; 10 nucleotides match TRBD1. This CDR3 contains 16 residues. Germline trimming cut 4 bases from V and 5 bases from J; bases unmatched to any gene: 10. CDR1 and CDR2 from the germline V gene are SGHTA and FQGTGA. DNA of the CDR3: TGTGCCAGCAGCTCTGGTCCCGGGACAGGGGAGACTGAAGCTTTCTTT. Amino acid sequence: CASSSGPGTGETEAFF. Based on the CDR3 plus reference TRBV7-3 and TRBJ1-1, the full variable domain is GAGVSQTPSNKVTEKGKYVELRCDPISGHTALYWYRQSLGQGPEFLIYFQGTGAADDSGLPNDRFFAVRPEGSVSTLKIQRTERGDSAVYLCASSSGPGTGETEAFFGQGTRLTVV.